One sample yielded the 14 T cell receptor beta chains listed below, sequenced in a study of T cell repertoires in cytomegalovirus infection. Their antigens remain unidentified. TCRdb used MiXCR to reprocess the reads, holding one entry per CDR3 protein. The data contain hundreds of thousands of distinct CDR3 sequences, approximately 31% of them singletons. The source was cultured CD8+ T cells from PBMCs, collected from culture after CMV antigen stimulation. All receptors derive from a human donor in good health (CMV status not recorded). Some clones in this sample may be carry-over from other donors' samples.

The chain has TRBV9 and TRBJ2-1; D assignment may be TRBD1 or TRBD2 (7 bases each). Germline values: CDR1 SGDLS, CDR2 YYNGEE. The CDR3 is 18 amino acids. V was trimmed by 3 bases and J by 5 bases, leaving 24 bases between them. CDR3 coding DNA: TGTGCCAGCAGCGGGGGAGGGGGCGTAAGGTGGAATCACAATGAGCAGTTCTTC. Translation gives CASSGGGGVRWNHNEQFF.

This clonotype has just a few counts. The chain is built from TRBV4-2 and TRBJ2-7, with 9 bases fitting TRBD2. The CDR3 loop spans 15 amino acids. Losses at the gene ends were 3 bases for V and 4 bases for J; bases not matched to a gene: 7. CDR1 is LGHNA and CDR2 is YNFKEQ in the germline V gene. The CDR3 DNA reads as TGTGCCAGCAGCCATCCCGACAGCGGGGGGTACGAGCAGTACTTC. The encoded protein is CASSHPDSGGYEQYF.

The V gene is TRBV6-2 or TRBV6-3, the J gene TRBJ2-7, with D perhaps matching TRBD1 or TRBD2 (6 bases each). With 5 bases removed from V and 2 bases from J, the gap between germline ends came to 10 bases. This CDR3 region has 13 residues. The germline CDR1 and CDR2 sequences are MNHEY and SVGEGT. The CDR3 bases are TGTGCCAGCAGTAAAGGGGGGACCTACGAGCAGTACGTC. It is translated as CASSKGGTYEQYV.

This sequence joins TRBV6-6 and TRBJ2-7; the D is unclear. This CDR3 contains 13 residues. Germline V lookup: CDR1 MNHNY, CDR2 SVGAGI (reference sequence). V lost 5 bases to trimming and J lost 3 bases, with 11 bases between them. The CDR3 nucleotides are TGTGCCAGCAGTACACTCTCCCTCTACGAGCAGTACGTC. This translates into CASSTLSLYEQYV.

The chain recombines TRBV7-9 with TRBJ1-2; perhaps TRBD1 as D (6 bases). This CDR3 has 15 residues. CDR1 is SEHNR, CDR2 FQNEAQ, per germline (reference sequence). V lost 1 base, J lost 3 bases, and 12 bases lay in between. CDR3 sequence reads: CASSLEGTGYYGYTF. The CDR3 coding sequence is TGTGCCAGCAGCTTAGAGGGCACAGGGTACTATGGCTACACCTTC.

The rearrangement links TRBV6-6 to TRBJ2-5; D unresolved. Germline V lookup: CDR1 MNHNY, CDR2 SVGAGI (reference sequence). The CDR3 loop spans 13 amino acids. Deletions cut 1 base from V and 1 base from J, with 4 bases between. DNA for the CDR3: TGTGCCAGCAGTTACTACAGCCAAGAGACCCAGTACTTC. Its translation: CASSYYSQETQYF.

This clonotype was detected a few times. This rearrangement joins TRBV2 to TRBJ1-2, with D tentatively TRBD1 (5 bases). This CDR3 is built from 13 residues. CDR1 and CDR2 from the germline V gene are SNHLY and FYNNEI. V gave up 8 bases and J gave up 8 bases, with 18 bases separating them. Written as DNA, the CDR3 is TGTGCCAGCGGAGGAAGAGGGTGGGGGGGCTACACCTTC. Protein sequence: CASGGRGWGGYTF.

At least ten counts were recorded for this clonotype. The chain joins TRBV7-8 to TRBJ2-1, with 11 bases matching TRBD1. V lost 0 bases and J lost 5; bases outside the gene matches: 3. CDR3 length equals 16 residues. The germline V gene has CDR1 SGHVS and CDR2 FQNEAQ. The CDR3 reads CASSLARTGGHNEQFF. CDR3 in DNA: TGTGCCAGCAGCTTAGCGCGGACAGGGGGCCACAATGAGCAGTTCTTC. Full variable domain (remainder filled in from reference TRBV7-8 and TRBJ2-1): GAGVSQSPRYKVAKRGQDVALRCDPISGHVSLFWYQQALGQGPEFLTYFQNEAQLDKSGLPSDRFFAERPEGSVSTLKIQRTQQEDSAVYLCASSLARTGGHNEQFFGPGTRLTVL.

Here the CDR3 DNA reads TGTGCCAGCAGCGCCGGATCGGGCTCCTACGAGCAGTACTTC. It specifies CASSAGSGSYEQYF. The chain links TRBV9 to TRBJ2-7; D not resolved. Trimming took off 3 bases at V and 0 bases at J, with 10 bases between the two ends. CDR3 length: 14 amino acids. In germline, CDR1 is SGDLS, CDR2 YYNGEE.

V and J are TRBV12-3 or TRBV12-4 and TRBJ2-7, with no clear D. V shed 5 bases and J shed 5 bases, with 10 bases lying between them. The CDR3 length is 12 residues. CDR3 bases: TGTGCCAGCAGTCCCACGTGGGACGAGCAGTACTTC. This gives the protein CASSPTWDEQYF.

This clonotype has more than one count but fewer than ten. V usage is TRBV12-3 or TRBV12-4 and J usage is TRBJ2-3, with a possible D match to TRBD2 (5 bases). V was clipped by 8 bases and J by 5 bases, with 17 bases between them. The CDR3 is made up of 14 amino acids. CDR3 amino acids: CASWFRGPKDTQYF. The DNA of the CDR3 is TGTGCCAGCTGGTTCCGAGGGCCGAAAGATACGCAGTATTTT.

This clonotype was observed at least ten times. The chain recombines TRBV7-2 with TRBJ2-5; D perhaps matches TRBD2 (5 bases). Looked up from germline, CDR1 is SGHTA and CDR2 is FQGNSA. The CDR3 covers 16 residues. With 1 base removed from V and 1 base from J, the gap between germline ends came to 13 bases. CDR3 sequence reads: CASSLDRGRGQETQYF. CDR3 nucleotide sequence: TGTGCCAGCAGCTTAGATCGGGGTCGTGGCCAAGAGACCCAGTACTTC.

This clonotype was seen more than once but under ten times. V usage is TRBV27 and J usage is TRBJ2-3, with 14 bases fitting TRBD2. Per germline, CDR1 MNHEY and CDR2 SMNVEV (reference sequence). CDR3 length: 17 amino acids. V dropped 1 base and J dropped 6; count of bases not matched to a gene: 6. The CDR3 loop is CASSLWAGTSGGDTQYF. Here the CDR3 DNA reads TGTGCCAGCAGTTTATGGGCCGGGACTAGCGGGGGTGATACGCAGTATTTT.

There are many counts of this clonotype. The V gene is TRBV27, the J gene TRBJ1-1; D gene unclear. Trimming removed 6 bases at V and 4 bases at J, with 12 bases between. The germline V gene has CDR1 MNHEY and CDR2 SMNVEV (reference sequence). The CDR3 runs 13 residues. CDR3 coding DNA: TGTGCCAGCAGCTTAGTTCGGGGCACTGAAGCTTTCTTT. This translates into CASSLVRGTEAFF.